A selection of T cell receptor beta chains follows, all from one sample in a study of blood T cell repertoires in COVID-19. Some clones are missing from TCRdb's copy, which holds only in-frame ones; the method was immunoSEQ multiplex PCR. The sample holds approximately 180,000 clones, 70% to 90% seen once. Sequenced material: peripheral blood. These TCRs come from a woman aged 80 or older with acute or convalescent COVID-19. Both conserved end residues are part of each CDR3. D genes are given only for firm matches. Size values are once, few and many counts, or a class for expanded clones, and some rows have none.

NA,NA,TRBV21-1,TRBJ2-4,TGTGCCAGCACCCCCGGGTTTCAGTACTTC,CASTPGFQYF
few,TRBD2,TRBV7-2,TRBJ2-5,TGTGCCAGCAGCTTAGTAGCTAGCGGGAGGGAGACCCAGTACTTC,CASSLVASGRETQYF
NA,NA,TRBV5-4,TRBJ2-3,TGTGCCAGCAGCTTGACGTTCGGTGCGCGCACAGATACGCAGTATTTT,CASSLTFGARTDTQYF
NA,NA,TRBV18,TRBJ1-2,TGTGCCAGCTCACCGCTCGCTGGGAGCGGCTACACCTTC,CASSPLAGSGYTF
NA,TRBD2,TRBV5-8,TRBJ2-1,TGTGCCAGCAGCTTGATGGGACTAGCGAGCAATGAGCAGTTCTTC,CASSLMGLASNEQFF
NA,NA,TRBV7-3,TRBJ2-2,TGTGCCAGCAGCCCCCGGACCGGGGAGCTGTTTTTT,CASSPRTGELFF
NA,NA,TRBV7-2,TRBJ1-3,TGTGCCAGCAGCGCTGACTACTCTGGAAACACCATATATTTT,CASSADYSGNTIYF
few,TRBD2,TRBV4-2,TRBJ2-7,TGTGCCAGCAGGAGGACTAGCGGGGGACCGGCCGAGCAGTACTTC,CASRRTSGGPAEQYF
NA,TRBD2,TRBV4-3,TRBJ2-1,TGCGCCAGCAGCCCAGGACTAGCGGGGGGGCAGAATGAGCAGTTCTTC,CASSPGLAGGQNEQFF
NA,TRBD1,TRBV6-4,TRBJ1-2,TGTGCCAGCAGGCCGGACAGGGGTTATGGCTACACCTTC,CASRPDRGYGYTF
NA,NA,TRBV24-1,TRBJ2-1,TGTGCCACCAGTGATTTCACAAGGGGCCTGAGCTCCTACAATGAGCAGTTCTTC,CATSDFTRGLSSYNEQFF
NA,NA,TRBV18,TRBJ2-3,TGTGCCAGCTCATCTTTAAACACAGATACGCAGTATTTT,CASSSLNTDTQYF
NA,TRBD1,TRBV3-1/TRBV3-2,TRBJ1-2,TGTGCCAGCAGCCAAGATGGGCAGGGGGCGGATGGCTACACCTTC,CASSQDGQGADGYTF
NA,TRBD1,TRBV27,TRBJ1-1,TGTGCCAGCAGTACAGGGGCCTCTAGGAACACTGAAGCTTTCTTT,CASSTGASRNTEAFF
NA,TRBD2,TRBV2,TRBJ2-1,TGTGCCAGCAGTCTCAGCGGGGCGATCTACAATGAGCAGTTCTTC,CASSLSGAIYNEQFF
NA,TRBD1,TRBV30,TRBJ1-4,TGTGCCTGGAGTGTCGACAGGGGGGTGGGAAAACTGTTTTTT,CAWSVDRGVGKLFF
few,TRBD1,TRBV6-1,TRBJ2-7,TGTGCCAGCAGTGAAACTCAGGGGGCGATTCTCGAGCAGTACTTC,CASSETQGAILEQYF
NA,TRBD2,TRBV5-4,TRBJ2-6,TGTGCCAGCGCCCGGGGGGTTCCCAGCTCTGGGGCCAACGTCCTGACTTTC,CASARGVPSSGANVLTF
NA,NA,TRBV19,TRBJ2-3,TGTGCCAGTAGTAGGGCTAGCGGCACAGATACGCAGTATTTT,CASSRASGTDTQYF
NA,NA,TRBV19,TRBJ1-3,TGTGCCAGTAGCGAAAACGGCTCTGGAAACACCATATATTTT,CASSENGSGNTIYF
once,TRBD2,TRBV5-1,TRBJ2-7,TGCGCCAGCAGCTTGGGCCCGACTAGCGGGAGCGCCTACGAGCAGTACTTC,CASSLGPTSGSAYEQYF
NA,NA,TRBV10-3,TRBJ2-3,TGTGCCATCAGTGTCCCACGGGATACGCAGTATTTT,CAISVPRDTQYF
NA,NA,TRBV6-4,TRBJ2-6,TGTGCCAGCAGCCCTACAGCCTACTCTGGGGCCAACGTCCTGACTTTC,CASSPTAYSGANVLTF
NA,TRBD2,TRBV14,TRBJ2-1,TGTGCCAGCAGCCAGGGACTAGCGGGAGCCGCTAGGTACAATGAGCAGTTCTTC,CASSQGLAGAARYNEQFF
NA,TRBD2,TRBV3-1/TRBV3-2,TRBJ2-4,TGTGCCAGCAGCCCCCGGGGACTAGCGGGAAGACCAGGGGCCGAAAACATTCAGTACTTC,CASSPRGLAGRPGAENIQYF
NA,NA,TRBV19,TRBJ1-2,TGTGCCAGTAGTATAGACTACAGTTATGGCTACACCTTC,CASSIDYSYGYTF
NA,TRBD1,TRBV5-4,TRBJ2-2,TGTGCCAGCAGACGGGACAGCGGCACCGGGGAGCTGTTTTTT,CASRRDSGTGELFF
NA,TRBD1,TRBV18,TRBJ1-6,TGTGCCAGCTCACCACTCCAGGGGGCGAATTCACCCCTCCACTTT,CASSPLQGANSPLHF